Given below is one T cell receptor beta chain in context. Its antigen is currently unknown. These data belong to a study of CD8 T cells in ankylosing spondylitis. Study-level points and caveats: Past research had described some motif variants in reactive arthritis synovial fluid and blood. As reported, disease-linked clones showed significant enrichment in matched ankylosing spondylitis synovial fluid.

TCR beta libraries were made by quantitative 5'-RACE with molecular barcodes. TCRdb processed the 5' RACE reads anew with MiXCR; each CDR3 protein has one entry. The sample records approximately 250,000 distinct CDR3 sequences, more than 25% being singletons. Material for sequencing was blood, either unsorted or a sorted T cell fraction (not recorded which). This TCR was sampled from a male donor with ankylosing spondylitis or in good health (not recorded which).

This CDR3 is CASSLERGEQFF. The CDR3 DNA follows: TGTGCCAGCAGCTTAGAGCGAGGTGAGCAGTTCTTC. The rearrangement links TRBV7-9 to TRBJ2-1, with no clear D. The germline gives CDR1 SEHNR, CDR2 FQNEAQ (reference sequence). Trimming pared 1 base from V and 9 bases from J, leaving 7 bases between. The CDR3 has 12 amino acids.